The 26 T cell receptor beta chains reported below all come from one sample, sequenced in a study of CD8 T cells in Susac syndrome. RNA totalling roughly 0.5 to 1 ug underwent reverse transcription with random hexamers. TCRdb independently ran MiXCR on the immunoSEQ multiplex PCR reads; one entry per CDR3 protein. The data contain 100,000 to 150,000 distinct CDR3 sequences, around 94% of them seen just once; the ten biggest clones take up 0.25% to 0.3%. Material: CD8+ T cells from PBMCs. The receptors derive from a human donor with Susac syndrome.

The genes are TRBV11-2 and TRBJ2-5, with D possibly TRBD1 on 6 matching bases. V lost 5 bases to trimming and J lost 3 bases, with 10 bases between them. This CDR3 region has 13 residues. CDR1 and CDR2 from the germline V gene are SGHAT and FQNNGV. As DNA, the CDR3 is TGTGCCAGCAGCACTTACAGGGAAGAGACCCAGTACTTC. Encoded protein: CASSTYREETQYF.

This clonotype has a single count. This chain links TRBV19 with TRBJ1-2, with 7 bases that match TRBD1. CDR1 and CDR2 (germline): LNHDA, SQIVND (reference sequence). V gave up 5 bases and J gave up 5 bases; unmatched junction bases: 11. The CDR3 contains 15 residues. CDR3 coding DNA: TGTGCCAGTAGTCCCGACAGGGCGGGGGTTTATGGCTACACCTTC. It translates to CASSPDRAGVYGYTF.

The chain links TRBV5-5 to TRBJ1-6; tentatively, D is TRBD1 (5 bases). The V end lost 0 bases, the J end lost 6 bases, and 16 bases lay between the germline ends. CDR3 length: 17 residues. Per the germline V gene, CDR1 is SGHKS and CDR2 is YYEKEE (reference sequence). The CDR3 spells CASSLAKPGWGNSPLHF. CDR3 nucleotide sequence: TGTGCCAGCAGCTTGGCCAAGCCAGGGTGGGGTAATTCACCCCTCCACTTT.

The chain has TRBV7-3 and TRBJ2-3, with D perhaps matching TRBD2 (7 bases). The CDR3 runs 15 residues. With 5 bases removed from V and 1 base from J, the gap between germline ends came to 13 bases. The germline gives CDR1 SGHTA, CDR2 FQGTGA. CDR3 nucleotides: TGTGCCAGCAGCGGGGGGGGCCGCTGCACAGATACGCAGTATTTT. Residues: CASSGGGRCTDTQYF. Full variable domain (missing parts from reference TRBV7-3 and TRBJ2-3): GAGVSQTPSNKVTEKGKYVELRCDPISGHTALYWYRQSLGQGPEFLIYFQGTGAADDSGLPNDRFFAVRPEGSVSTLKIQRTERGDSAVYLCASSGGGRCTDTQYFGPGTRLTVL.

This sequence joins TRBV9 and TRBJ2-6, with D perhaps TRBD1 or TRBD2 (6 bases each). CDR1 SGDLS and CDR2 YYNGEE come from the germline V gene. V lost 2 bases, J lost 2 bases, and 8 bases lay in between. This CDR3 comprises 15 residues. CDR3 residues: CASSVEGAGANVLTF. The CDR3 DNA sequence: TGTGCCAGCAGCGTGGAGGGGGCTGGGGCCAACGTCCTGACTTTC.

The chain carries TRBV15 and TRBJ2-7; 9 bases are shared with TRBD2. V shed 7 bases and J 4 bases; nucleotides not matched to a gene: 5. The CDR3 has 13 residues. Germline-derived CDR1 and CDR2 are LNHNV and YYDKDF (reference sequence). CDR3 nucleotide sequence: TGTGCCACCACGCGGGGGGGTAAATACGAGCAGTACTTC. It is translated as CATTRGGKYEQYF.

This chain links TRBV11-3 with TRBJ2-2; D not certain. The CDR3 length is 12 residues. V lost 4 bases and J 6 bases, leaving 6 bases between the germline ends. The germline V gene has CDR1 SGHNT and CDR2 YENEEA. This CDR3 reads CASSSPSGELFF. The CDR3 bases are TGTGCCAGCAGCTCCCCCTCCGGGGAGCTGTTTTTT.

The chain combines TRBV9 with TRBJ2-7, with 9 bases matching TRBD1. This CDR3 is 14 amino acids long. Per germline, CDR1 SGDLS and CDR2 YYNGEE. V dropped 3 bases and J dropped 2; count of bases not matched to a gene: 3. The CDR3 region is CASSGGTGTYEQYF. The CDR3 DNA reads as TGTGCCAGCAGCGGGGGGACAGGGACCTACGAGCAGTACTTC.

J is TRBJ1-2 and V is TRBV6-5; 7 bases fit TRBD1. Germline V gene sequence: CDR1 MNHEY, CDR2 SVGAGI. CDR3 length equals 15 residues. V lost 2 bases to trimming and J lost 3 bases; unmatched junction nucleotides: 6. DNA for the CDR3: TGTGCCAGCAGTTACGAACAGGGGCACTACTATGGCTACACCTTC. Protein: CASSYEQGHYYGYTF.

J is TRBJ2-1 and V is TRBV18; D possibly corresponds to TRBD2 (7 bases). There are 16 residues in the CDR3. Germline V gene sequence: CDR1 KGHSH, CDR2 LQKENI. Trimming pared 3 bases from V and 0 bases from J, leaving 12 bases between. The CDR3 reads CASSPGGPPSYNEQFF. Here the CDR3 DNA reads TGTGCCAGCTCACCGGGGGGGCCCCCCTCCTACAATGAGCAGTTCTTC.

The rearrangement uses TRBV3-1 and TRBJ2-2, with D perhaps matching TRBD2 (7 bases). V was trimmed by 0 bases and J by 6 bases, leaving 20 bases between them. Germline V CDR1 and CDR2: LGHDT, YNNKEL (reference sequence). This CDR3 is 18 amino acids long. The CDR3 DNA is TGTGCCAGCAGCCAAGATTTTGGCGGGGGCTACCTATCCGGGGAGCTGTTTTTT. Translation: CASSQDFGGGYLSGELFF.

The chain joins TRBV10-2 to TRBJ1-2; no firm D call. CDR1 and CDR2 from the germline V gene are WSHSY and SAAADI. The CDR3 covers 11 residues. V was pared by 8 bases and J by 4 bases, with 8 bases between. The DNA of the CDR3 is TGCGCCAGCGAGGGAGCCTATGGCTACACCTTC. It specifies CASEGAYGYTF.

V is TRBV11-2 and J is TRBJ2-7; tentative D call: TRBD2 (6 bases). Germline lookup yields CDR1 SGHAT and CDR2 FQNNGV. V was clipped by 5 bases and J by 1 base, with 21 bases between them. The CDR3 extends over 17 amino acids. CDR3 in amino acids: CASSRTSTVSSSYEQYF. CDR3 DNA: TGTGCCAGCAGCCGTACTAGCACAGTGTCGTCTTCCTACGAGCAGTACTTC.

The rearrangement links TRBV4-2 to TRBJ1-2, with D possibly being TRBD1 (5 bases). Trimming left V 0 bases short and J 8 bases short, with 19 bases between. Germline V gene sequence: CDR1 LGHNA, CDR2 YNFKEQ. The CDR3 is made up of 16 amino acids. The CDR3 reads CASSQEVAWMQGGYTF. CDR3 nucleotide sequence: TGTGCCAGCAGCCAAGAAGTAGCTTGGATGCAGGGAGGCTACACCTTC.

V and J are TRBV11-2 and TRBJ2-5; D is tentatively TRBD1 or TRBD2 (5 bases each). V was pared by 0 bases and J by 1 base, with 9 bases between. The CDR3 is 15 residues long. Germline CDR1 and CDR2: SGHAT and FQNNGV. CDR3 in amino acids: CASSLDGGFQETQYF. CDR3 coding DNA: TGTGCCAGCAGCTTAGATGGGGGTTTCCAAGAGACCCAGTACTTC.

In regard to this clonotype: Its ends do not fully match the called genes, so a read error is possible. As DNA, the CDR3 is TGCGCCAGCAGTTTGGGAGGGGAAGGCTATGGCTACACCTTC. Its protein is CASSLGGEGYGYTF. J is TRBJ1-2 and V is TRBV5-1; the D gene is possibly TRBD1 (5 bases). Germline values: CDR1 SGHRS, CDR2 YFSETQ. There are 14 residues in the CDR3.

This chain links TRBV7-9 with TRBJ1-6; TRBD1 matches at 11 bases. This CDR3 has 16 residues. Germline loops: CDR1 SEHNR, CDR2 FQNEAQ (reference sequence). V was clipped by 2 bases and J by 7 bases; unmatched bases: 4. CDR3 loop: CASSLLGQGANSPLHF. CDR3 nucleotides: TGTGCCAGCAGCTTACTAGGACAGGGGGCGAATTCACCCCTCCACTTT.

The gene calls are TRBV9 and TRBJ2-7, with 9 bases that match TRBD2. Germline lookup yields CDR1 SGDLS and CDR2 YYNGEE. The trim removed 2 bases at V and 2 bases at J, leaving 2 bases unmatched. The CDR3 extends over 14 amino acids. The CDR3 region is CASSVSGGPYEQYF. The CDR3 DNA reads as TGTGCCAGCAGCGTTAGCGGGGGACCCTACGAGCAGTACTTC. The full variable domain, with the rest looked up from reference TRBV9 and TRBJ2-7, is DSGVTQTPKHLITATGQRVTLRCSPRSGDLSVYWYQQSLDQGLQFLIQYYNGEERAKGNILERFSAQQFPDLHSELNLSSLELGDSALYFCASSVSGGPYEQYFGPGTRLTVT.

The chain joins TRBV9 to TRBJ2-1; D is possibly TRBD1 (6 bases). The germline gives CDR1 SGDLS, CDR2 YYNGEE. V was pared by 4 bases and J by 5 bases, with 22 bases between. This CDR3 region has 17 residues. CDR3 region: CASSRRPDSHLDNEQFF. The DNA of the CDR3 is TGTGCCAGCAGCCGCCGACCGGACAGTCACCTGGACAATGAGCAGTTCTTC. Drawing the rest from reference TRBV9 and TRBJ2-1, the complete variable domain is DSGVTQTPKHLITATGQRVTLRCSPRSGDLSVYWYQQSLDQGLQFLIQYYNGEERAKGNILERFSAQQFPDLHSELNLSSLELGDSALYFCASSRRPDSHLDNEQFFGPGTRLTVL.

The V gene is TRBV6-6, the J gene TRBJ2-7; no definite D call. This CDR3 spans 16 amino acids. From germline, CDR1 is MNHNY and CDR2 SVGAGI (reference sequence). The V gene lost 0 bases and the J gene lost 3 bases, with 15 bases spanning the gap. The CDR3: CASSYSYPSGDYEQYF. The CDR3 DNA reads as TGTGCCAGCAGTTACTCGTATCCTTCCGGAGACTACGAGCAGTACTTC.

The V call is TRBV27, the J call TRBJ2-7; 7 bases agree with TRBD1. The CDR3 contains 16 residues. The trim removed 6 bases at V and 6 bases at J, leaving 17 bases unmatched. Germline assignment: CDR1 MNHEY and CDR2 SMNVEV (reference sequence). CDR3 loop: CASRYYTGVAGFEQYF. DNA for the CDR3: TGTGCCAGCAGGTACTATACAGGGGTGGCAGGTTTCGAGCAGTACTTC.

The chain has TRBV13 and TRBJ2-4; tentative D call: TRBD1 (7 bases). The CDR3 runs to 14 residues. Germline lookup yields CDR1 PRHDT and CDR2 FYEKMQ (reference sequence). V lost 4 bases and J lost 9, with 16 bases in between. The CDR3 protein is CASSSPGQEGIQYF. In DNA form, the CDR3 reads TGTGCCAGCAGCTCCCCTGGACAGGAGGGCATTCAGTACTTC.

This clonotype was picked up one time. V usage is TRBV20-1 and J usage is TRBJ1-1; D gene uncertain. V lost 4 bases and J lost 3, with 12 bases in between. The CDR3 is made up of 13 amino acids. The germline V gene encodes CDR1 DFQATT and CDR2 SNEGSKA (reference sequence). CDR3 residues: CSAKGGRDTEAFF. The CDR3 DNA sequence: TGCAGTGCTAAGGGAGGTAGGGACACTGAAGCTTTCTTT.

The rearrangement joins TRBV20-1 to TRBJ2-7; a possible D gene is TRBD1 (6 bases). Germline-derived CDR1 and CDR2 are DFQATT and SNEGSKA (reference sequence). V lost 4 bases, J lost 6 bases, and 13 bases lay in between. This CDR3 comprises 12 residues. The CDR3 is CSANPGEGEQYF. CDR3 nucleotide sequence: TGCAGTGCTAATCCAGGGGAAGGCGAGCAGTACTTC.

V is TRBV5-1 and J is TRBJ1-1; 8 bases line up with TRBD1. Germline V lookup: CDR1 SGHRS, CDR2 YFSETQ. This CDR3 comprises 14 residues. After removal of 4 bases from V and 4 bases from J, the junction contained 6 bases not matched to a gene. DNA for the CDR3: TGCGCCAGCAGCCAGACAGGGGTAGGCACTGAAGCTTTCTTT. Protein: CASSQTGVGTEAFF.

In its sample, this clonotype was seen once. The genes are TRBV5-1 and TRBJ1-2; 8 positions match TRBD1. The germline CDR1 and CDR2 sequences are SGHRS and YFSETQ. The V and J ends lost 0 bases and 8 bases, in that order; junction bases with no gene match: 3. This CDR3 has 13 amino acids. CDR3 DNA sequence: TGCGCCAGCAGCTTGGCCAGGGGGCAAGGCTACACCTTC. Translating gives CASSLARGQGYTF.